This is a list of T cell receptor beta chains from one sample in a study of regulatory T cells in long-lasting Graves disease. TCRdb re-called the multiplex PCR reads through MiXCR, storing one row per CDR3 protein. The repertoire holds 300,000 to 500,000 distinct CDR3 sequences, with under 25% as singletons. Sequencing used peripheral blood mononuclear cells (PBMCs), obtained when the disease was refractory, from a patient treated with antithyroid drugs. Every receptor here comes from a female donor with Graves disease. Each CDR3 is given with its conserved first and last residue. A D gene is named only where the DNA matches it firmly. Clone size, where shown, is once, few, many, or a class for clones that have expanded.

>-|-|TRBV9|TRBJ2-5
CASAFGPTREETQYF
TGTGCCAGCGCCTTTGGACCCACCCGCGAAGAGACCCAGTACTTC
>few|-|TRBV6-1|TRBJ2-7
CASGDGIGSGSYEQYF
TGTGCCAGCGGAGACGGAATAGGGTCAGGTTCCTACGAGCAGTACTTC
>many|TRBD1|TRBV19|TRBJ1-2
CASSLSRQGASGYTF
TGTGCCAGTAGTCTTTCGAGACAGGGGGCGAGTGGCTACACCTTC
>few|-|TRBV27|TRBJ2-5
CASATAGIGETQYF
TGTGCCAGCGCCACGGCGGGGATTGGGGAGACCCAGTACTTC
>-|TRBD2|TRBV20-1|TRBJ2-2
CSARVASGRTGELFF
TGCAGTGCTAGGGTCGCTAGCGGGAGGACCGGGGAGCTGTTTTTT
>many|-|TRBV7-2|TRBJ1-3
CASSLAGHRSGNTIYF
TGTGCCAGCAGCTTGGCGGGACACCGCTCTGGAAACACCATATATTTT
>many|-|TRBV11-2|TRBJ2-5
CASSFNPLPQETQYF
TGTGCCAGCAGCTTTAACCCCCTCCCACAAGAGACCCAGTACTTC
>many|-|TRBV7-2|TRBJ2-7
CASSPTGSRSYEQYF
TGTGCCAGCAGCCCGACCGGTTCCCGCTCCTACGAGCAGTACTTC
>-|TRBD2|TRBV7-9|TRBJ2-7
CASSLGTSGRYEQYF
TGTGCCAGCAGCCTTGGGACTAGCGGGAGATACGAGCAGTACTTC
>-|-|TRBV7-9|TRBJ1-1
CASRRGQENTEAFF
TGTGCCAGCCGCCGAGGGCAGGAGAACACTGAAGCTTTCTTT
>few|TRBD1|TRBV7-2|TRBJ1-4
CASRLGTGGNNEKLFF
TGTGCCAGCAGACTAGGGACAGGGGGTAATAATGAAAAACTGTTTTTT
>many|-|TRBV30|TRBJ2-5
CAWSPTRETQYF
TGTGCCTGGAGCCCCACGAGGGAGACCCAGTACTTC
>many|-|TRBV12-3/TRBV12-4|TRBJ1-3
CASSPLQALGNTIYF
TGTGCCAGCAGCCCTCTCCAGGCATTGGGAAACACCATATATTTT
>-|TRBD2|TRBV2|TRBJ2-7
CASSGLAGLQESYEQYF
TGTGCCAGCAGCGGACTAGCGGGTTTACAAGAATCCTACGAGCAGTACTTC
>many|TRBD1|TRBV7-2|TRBJ2-7
CASSWGGQGYEQYF
TGTGCCAGCAGCTGGGGGGGACAGGGCTACGAGCAGTACTTC
>many|-|TRBV28|TRBJ1-5
CASSASAGAGQPQHF
TGTGCCAGCAGTGCCTCGGCAGGGGCGGGTCAGCCCCAGCATTTT
>few|-|TRBV20-1|TRBJ1-2
CSARDQSGYGYTF
TGCAGTGCTAGAGATCAAAGTGGGTATGGCTACACCTTC
>many|-|TRBV7-9|TRBJ2-7
CASSYTGTDEQYF
TGTGCCAGCAGCTATACAGGGACCGACGAGCAGTACTTC
>many|-|TRBV7-2|TRBJ1-1
CASSLGTILNTEAFF
TGTGCCAGCAGCTTAGGTACCATACTAAACACTGAAGCTTTCTTT
>many|TRBD2|TRBV7-8|TRBJ2-2
CASSLARLAANTGELFF
TGTGCCAGCAGCTTAGCTCGACTAGCGGCGAACACCGGGGAGCTGTTTTTT
>few|-|TRBV6-1|TRBJ1-5
CASSRDTGPDQPQHF
TGTGCCAGCAGCCGCGACACGGGGCCCGATCAGCCCCAGCATTTT
>-|-|TRBV10-3|TRBJ2-7
CAITRDNSYEQYF
TGTGCCATCACCCGGGACAACTCCTACGAGCAGTACTTC
>few|TRBD1|TRBV6-5|TRBJ1-5
CASSYPGTGAHQPQHF
TGTGCCAGCAGTTACCCCGGGACAGGGGCACATCAGCCCCAGCATTTT
>many|-|TRBV7-2|TRBJ2-5
CASSSSLLETQYF
TGTGCCAGCAGCTCAAGCCTCCTGGAGACCCAGTACTTC
>-|-|TRBV12-3/TRBV12-4|TRBJ1-6
CASSLDRRSSYNSPLHF
TGTGCCAGCAGTCTCGACAGGAGGAGCTCCTATAATTCACCCCTCCACTTT
>-|-|TRBV20-1|TRBJ1-2
CSARDFNYGYTF
TGCAGTGCTAGGGATTTTAACTATGGCTACACCTTC
>-|TRBD1|TRBV9|TRBJ2-5
CASSADRVETQYF
TGTGCCAGCAGCGCGGACAGGGTTGAGACCCAGTACTTC
>many|-|TRBV7-8|TRBJ1-2
CASSLVTSVYGYTF
TGTGCCAGCAGCTTAGTGACATCCGTCTATGGCTACACCTTC
>many|-|TRBV2|TRBJ2-5
CASSEGAGRQETQYF
TGTGCCAGCAGTGAGGGGGCAGGGCGCCAAGAGACCCAGTACTTC
>many|-|TRBV29-1|TRBJ1-2
CSVGTGMGNDDGYTF
TGCAGCGTTGGTACAGGGATGGGGAATGACGATGGCTACACCTTC
>many|TRBD2|TRBV9|TRBJ2-4
CASSVGGSRDKNIQYF
TGTGCCAGCAGCGTCGGGGGGTCACGGGACAAAAACATTCAGTACTTC
>-|TRBD2|TRBV24-1|TRBJ2-5
CATSDLPAGGPQETQYF
TGTGCCACCAGTGATTTGCCAGCGGGAGGGCCCCAAGAGACCCAGTACTTC
>-|TRBD2|TRBV6-2/TRBV6-3|TRBJ2-1
CASSPSGRWNEQFF
TGTGCCAGCAGCCCTAGCGGGAGGTGGAATGAGCAGTTCTTC
>-|TRBD1|TRBV20-1|TRBJ1-2
CSARRDRENYGYTF
TGCAGTGCTAGACGGGACAGGGAAAACTATGGCTACACCTTC
>-|TRBD1|TRBV6-1|TRBJ1-2
CASKPGGTYGYTF
TGTGCCAGCAAGCCAGGGGGAACCTATGGCTACACCTTC
>-|-|TRBV20-1|TRBJ2-3
CSAPGRSTDTQYF
TGCAGTGCACCGGGGCGGAGCACAGATACGCAGTATTTT
>few|-|TRBV4-2|TRBJ1-2
CASSQIRNEGYTF
TGTGCCAGCAGCCAGATAAGAAATGAGGGCTACACCTTC
>-|-|TRBV30|TRBJ2-7
CAWSPRDEQYF
TGTGCCTGGAGTCCCAGGGACGAGCAGTACTTC